The clone carrying this TCR beta chain was observed at least ten times. Its antigen remains unidentified. This sample is part of a study of neurological immune-mediated disorders. Study-level findings and limits: The multiple sclerosis repertoire cluster lacked an association with any feature, whether clinical or MRI. Patients with HTLV-1-associated myelopathy showed the most TCR clonal expansion. Those with multiple sclerosis showed the least, falling below healthy controls.

The method for making cDNA was 5'RACE, and it used 10-nucleotide random UMIs. MiXCR, run by TCRdb on the 5' RACE reads, gives a single entry per CDR3 protein. Altogether approximately 89,000 distinct CDR3 sequences are present, approximately 4.3% being singletons, with the ten largest covering approximately 5.7%. The time point is: longitudinal time-point 3. CDR3 length: 13 amino acids. Germline V gives CDR1 DFQATT, CDR2 SNEGSKA (reference sequence). Trimming stripped 5 bases from V and 4 bases from J, with 14 bases between. Sequences were obtained from PBMCs. V gene TRBV20-1 combines with J gene TRBJ1-2; D possibly corresponds to TRBD1 (6 bases). The TCR sequence derives from a woman aged 55-75 years with multiple sclerosis. The CDR3 DNA reads as TGCAGTGCTGATGCACAGGGTCCCTATGGCTACACCTTC. Encoded protein: CSADAQGPYGYTF.